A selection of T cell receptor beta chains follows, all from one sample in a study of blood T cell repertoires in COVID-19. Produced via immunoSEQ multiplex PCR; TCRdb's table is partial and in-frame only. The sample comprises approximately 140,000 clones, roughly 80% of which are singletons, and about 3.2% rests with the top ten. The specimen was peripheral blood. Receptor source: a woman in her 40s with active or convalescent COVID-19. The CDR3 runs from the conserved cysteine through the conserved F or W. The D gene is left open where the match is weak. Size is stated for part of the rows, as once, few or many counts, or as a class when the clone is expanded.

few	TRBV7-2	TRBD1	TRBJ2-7	TGTGCCAGCAGCCGCGGACAGGGGGCGTACGAGCAGTACTTC	CASSRGQGAYEQYF
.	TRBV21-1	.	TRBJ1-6	TGTGCCAGCAGGGGGCGTATCTCACCCCTCCACTTT	CASRGRISPLHF
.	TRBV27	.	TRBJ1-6	TGTGCCAGCAGTCGACCTAGGGACACCCAGTCACCCCTCCACTTT	CASSRPRDTQSPLHF
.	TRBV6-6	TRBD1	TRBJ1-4	TGTGCCAGCAGTTACAACCCCAGGGGGGTCGGAAAACTGTTTTTT	CASSYNPRGVGKLFF
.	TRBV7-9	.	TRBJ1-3	TGTGCCAGCAGCTCGAACAGGGATGGAAACACCATATATTTT	CASSSNRDGNTIYF
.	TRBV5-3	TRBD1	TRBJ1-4	TGTGCCAGAAGAGCTGACAGGGGAAGTAGTGAAAAACTGTTTTTT	CARRADRGSSEKLFF
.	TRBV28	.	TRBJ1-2	TGTGCCAGCAGCTCGACAGTCAACTATGGCTACACCTTC	CASSSTVNYGYTF
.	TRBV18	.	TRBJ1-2	TGTGCCAGCTCACCACCGGGGCCTACTTGGTCCTATGGCTACACCTTC	CASSPPGPTWSYGYTF
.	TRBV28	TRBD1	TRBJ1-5	TGTGCCAGCAAAGATGGACAGGGCGATTTTCAGCCCCAGCATTTT	CASKDGQGDFQPQHF
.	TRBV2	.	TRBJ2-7	TGTGCCAGCAGTGAACTCTCCTACGAGCAGTACTTC	CASSELSYEQYF
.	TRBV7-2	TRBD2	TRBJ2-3	TGTGCCAGCAGCCCATTGGTGGCGGGGGTGGGCACAGATACGCAGTATTTT	CASSPLVAGVGTDTQYF
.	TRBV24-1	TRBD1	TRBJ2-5	TGTGCCACCCCTGAGAAAGACCGGGACAGATGTAAAGAGACCCAGTACTTC	CATPEKDRDRCKETQYF
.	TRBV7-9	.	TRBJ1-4	TGTGCCAGCAGCTTATCCTTCGGGGAGGAAAAACTGTTTTTT	CASSLSFGEEKLFF
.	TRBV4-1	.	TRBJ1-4	TGCGCCAGCAGCCAAGTTGGCCAGGGGTCAACTAATGAAAAACTGTTTTTT	CASSQVGQGSTNEKLFF
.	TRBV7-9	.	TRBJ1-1	TGTGCCAGCAGCTTGGAGGGACTGAGCACTGAAGCTTTCTTT	CASSLEGLSTEAFF
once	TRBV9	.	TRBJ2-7	TGTGCCAGCAGCGTAGGGGTGGAACAGACCTACGAGCAGTACTTC	CASSVGVEQTYEQYF
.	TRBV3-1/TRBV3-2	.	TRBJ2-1	TGTGCCAGCAGCCAAGCAGGGATCGCCCATGAGCAGTTCTTC	CASSQAGIAHEQFF
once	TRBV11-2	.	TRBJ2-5	TGTGCCAGCAGAGCAGAGGCGTGGTACCAAGAGACCCAGTACTTC	CASRAEAWYQETQYF
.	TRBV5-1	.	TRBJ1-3	TGCGCCAGCAGCTTGAACAGGATGAGCGGAAACACCATATATTTT	CASSLNRMSGNTIYF
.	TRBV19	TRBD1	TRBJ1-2	TGTGCCAGTAGCCTGCCGGGACAGGGGCCCTATGGCTACACCTTC	CASSLPGQGPYGYTF
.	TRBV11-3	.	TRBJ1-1	TGTGCCAGCAGCCCAAGAAGCGGCGAATCCGAAGCTTTCTTT	CASSPRSGESEAFF